The T cell receptor beta chain under discussion was sequenced for a study of shared clonotypes between healthy human individuals (dated by TCRdb to 2020 to 2022). Broadly, across the study: Two women and three men aged 18 to 49 years were included in the cohort. Each donor's leukapheresis produced roughly between roughly 0.85 and 10 billion PBMCs. Different laboratories and diverse techniques were used to prepare libraries and sequence TCR repertoires, to increase sequencing depth and limit assay-specific biases. To estimate repertoire size and how much clonotype sharing occurs between individuals, the study deeply sequenced the blood TCR repertoires of several healthy adults. For each donor, CD4 naive and CD4 memory were each run on three plates, CD8 naive on two plates, and CD8 memory on one plate.

Using the deep immunoSEQ assay, multiplex PCR amplified TCR CDR3 regions from genomic DNA. For each cell subset, the extracted genomic DNA was distributed evenly across all wells of several immunoSEQ 96-well plates, and each plate served as one replicate. For sorted subsets, around 200 ng genomic DNA, equal to about 30,000 T cell genomes, was loaded into each replicate PCR. Purified libraries were measured with a Qubit 3.0 fluorometer, size-checked on a Bioanalyzer 2100, and measured again with the KAPA Library Quantification kit. Every immunoSEQ 96-well plate was sequenced on a separate single-read 150-cycle Illumina NextSeq 550 flow cell. For the original study's pipeline: Because the immunoSEQ output held only junctional sequences and lacked quality scores, the filtering could not match the filtering applied to full-length reads. To assign V/J genes and CDR3, sequences were annotated using PyIR, a Python wrapper for IgBLAST v1.9, with IMGT germline references. Any read was removed if the V/J assignment was weak (E-value above 1e-6), the CDR3 was missing, or the read contained stop codons, out-of-frame junctions, or ambiguous translated residues. V3J clonotypes were defined as sequences sharing the same inferred V gene, J gene, and CDR3 amino acid sequence. To compute the percentage overlap between repertoires, the number of shared unique clonotypes was divided by the size of the smaller repertoire. Richness of each repertoire was evaluated using RTK rarefaction, the Chao1 estimator, and Recon v2.1 estimates of unobserved clonotypes. Generation probabilities were computed with OLGA for all TCRbeta clonotypes obtained by the gDNA method from four donors. In its TCRdb copy, this immuneACCESS table keeps in-frame sequences only and misses some clones. Where compared with another copy, unresolved V genes explain less than half of these, and the others have no known cause. The DNA gave D and trimming, while V, J and clone size come from that table. This sample has nearly 2 million clones in its table, and about 95% of those were observed once. Roughly 1% of the sample belongs to the ten largest clones.

Study-wide findings and limitations: Higher generation probabilities were observed for clonotypes shared by all four sorted-subset donors than for non-shared clonotypes. Naive subsets generally had larger estimated clonotype richness than memory subsets did. Rarefaction of sorted-subset datasets indicated incomplete sequencing despite the large sequencing depth. Pairwise subsampling indicated that sequencing depth was expected to affect the degree of clonotype sharing among donors. When a handful of donors were compared, the shared fraction of clonotypes was about 5.2% for naive CD4, around 3.6% for naive CD8, about 2.4% for memory CD4, and roughly 0.43% for memory CD8. Because the study included only a small number of donors, the genetic and exposure-history diversity represented was limited. Only blood was sampled, and tissue TCR repertoires likely differ from those in blood.

The CDR3 numbers 13 residues from cysteine through phenylalanine. Only the CDR3 region is kept as DNA, spanning 39 bases read in frame from base 1. CDR1 and CDR2 are read off the germline V gene (reference sequence) as LNHDA and SQIVND. V drops 1 base and J drops 3 bases, leaving 7 bases in between. Concerning this clone itself: It lacks a known antigen. No per-base quality is available; no much larger clone lies one base away. Distinct nucleotide sequences in the sample also encode this CDR3.

CD8 naive samples were obtained by positive selection for CCR7 among CD45RO-negative cells, yielding a CD45RA+CCR7+ population from which TemRA cells were excluded. Healthy HIV-negative adults with no recently reported acute infections or vaccinations were included as donors. All donors were Caucasian adults living in Nashville, Tennessee, USA. Blood was obtained by leukapheresis, after which PBMCs were separated by Ficoll-Histopaque density gradient centrifugation and cryopreserved in liquid nitrogen vapor phase. Analytical flow cytometry was used to check the purity and quantity of each magnetically sorted T cell population. Each sorted fraction had its genomic DNA isolated and then quantified by UV absorbance on a Nanodrop 2000c.

The V gene is TRBV19 and the J gene is TRBJ2-7; confidence is insufficient to name the D gene. The sequenced material came from naive CD8+ T cells sorted from blood. The cell subset or site label for this specimen denotes: CD45RA+CCR7+. The clonotype comes from a man younger than 35 in good health. DNA sequence: TGTGCCAGTAGTATAGGTTTGGGCTACGAGCAGTACTTC. Translated, this is CASSIGLGYEQYF.